The entry below gives a single T cell receptor (beta chain) sequence along with its context. Its specificity is unknown. This sample stems from a study of OX40 agonist ivuxolimab in advanced cancers. Overall study: Those treated in dose escalation had hepatocellular carcinoma, melanoma, renal cell cancer or head and neck cancer.

Study-level findings and limits: Among T cells, CD8+ cells averaged more expanded clones than CD4+ cells.

Data came from immunoSEQ multiplex PCR; TCRdb stores just in-frame clones and leaves some out. The sample carries approximately 24,000 clones, less than 90% recorded once. The CDR3 runs 13 residues. J lost 1 base, V lost 7 bases, and 4 bases had no gene match. Germline V gives CDR1 SGHRS, CDR2 YFSETQ. The sequence derives from an adult with an advanced solid tumor such as melanoma, head and neck, liver or kidney cancer. This chain joins TRBV5-1 and TRBJ2-5, with 7 bases matching TRBD1. The material was CD4+ or CD8+ T cells sorted from blood, obtained in a trial of the OX40 agonist ivuxolimab. The CDR3 DNA reads TGCGCCAGCTTCGGGGACAGCCAAGAGACCCAGTACTTC. Its protein product is CASFGDSQETQYF.